The present TCR beta chain was sequenced within a study of T cells after yellow fever vaccination. Whole-study findings and limits: A secondary response was less intense yet reached its peak sooner, at day 5 versus 15. The study noted that FACS-sorted repertoires could contain abundant clonotypes contaminating from the bulk population. Most clones from primary vaccination were detected again post-booster (about 95% CD4, 88% CD8).

Synthesis of TCR cDNA relied on 5'RACE template switching, which attached a universal primer site and UMIs. TCRdb re-analysed the 5' RACE reads in MiXCR, keeping a single row per CDR3 protein. This table has approximately 550,000 distinct CDR3 sequences, 15% to 20% appearing once. Comments on this clonotype: The target antigen is unknown.

Trimming removed 4 bases at V and 2 bases at J, with 9 bases between. Germline V gives CDR1 SQVTM, CDR2 ANQGSEA. The CDR3 loop spans 13 amino acids. This sample comprised PBMCs, obtained 15 days after the yellow fever booster vaccination. This sequence was found in a man under 40 who received the YFV17D yellow fever vaccine. The chain recombines TRBV29-1 with TRBJ1-5; no clear D. The CDR3 reads CSVGTERNQPQHF. CDR3 in DNA: TGCAGCGTTGGGACGGAACGCAATCAGCCCCAGCATTTT.